This T cell receptor beta chain was recorded in a study of cytomegalovirus exposure and HLA in healthy donors. 60 Vbeta and 13 Jbeta primers were used in PCR. The protocol was immunoSEQ multiplex PCR, while the TCRdb copy is restricted to in-frame clones and leaves out a portion. The sample carries about 89,000 clones, more than 75% recorded once. General observations from the study: Most CMV-associated TCR beta chains were later found to appear HLA-restricted.

V lost 2 bases and J lost 0; bases outside the gene matches: 3. Germline V gene data show CDR1 as SGHDN and CDR2 as FVKESK. CDR3 length: 16 residues. With respect to this clone: The antigen remains unidentified.

J is TRBJ2-7 and V is TRBV14; TRBD1 matches 11 bases. This TCR derives from a man between 25 and 39 years old in good health and CMV-seropositive. Material: PBMCs. The CDR3 here is CASSQIGTGGSYEQYF. Here the CDR3 DNA reads TGTGCCAGCAGCCAAATCGGGACAGGGGGCTCCTACGAGCAGTACTTC.